A selection of T cell receptor beta chains follows, all from one sample in a study of cytotoxic CD8 clonotypes in ibrutinib-treated CLL. The protocol was immunoSEQ multiplex PCR, while the TCRdb copy is restricted to in-frame clones and leaves out a portion. Among some 120,000 clones listed, approximately 58% were seen once. Sequenced material: PBMCs, taken after 24 months of ibrutinib treatment. Every receptor here comes from a human donor with chronic lymphocytic leukemia. The CDR3 runs from the conserved cysteine through the conserved F or W. The D gene is left open where the match is weak. Some rows have no size entry. The others give once, few or many, or a class for an expanded clone.

cdr3_nt,cdr3_aa,v_call,clone_size,d_call,j_call
TGTGCCAGCAGCTCCTCCGTAGCCGGGGAGCTGTTTTTT,CASSSSVAGELFF,TRBV7-3,-,-,TRBJ2-2
TGTGCCAGTAGTATCGGACAGAGCTCCTACGAGCAGTACTTC,CASSIGQSSYEQYF,TRBV19,-,-,TRBJ2-7
TGCAGCGTTGAATTGAGGGATGAGCAGTTCTTC,CSVELRDEQFF,TRBV29-1,-,-,TRBJ2-1
TGTGCCAGCAGTGCTCGACAGGGGTCCCGTGAAGCTTTCTTT,CASSARQGSREAFF,TRBV6-1,-,TRBD1,TRBJ1-1
TGCGCCAGCAGCTTGGGACTCCCCACAGATACGCAGTATTTT,CASSLGLPTDTQYF,TRBV5-1,-,-,TRBJ2-3
TGTGCCAGCAGCCAGGGACCATACAATGAGCAGTTCTTC,CASSQGPYNEQFF,TRBV7-2,-,-,TRBJ2-1
TGCGCCAGCAGCTTGTTTGGGGCCAACAATCAGCCCCAGCATTTT,CASSLFGANNQPQHF,TRBV5-1,-,-,TRBJ1-5
TGTGCCAGCAGCGTAGAGGGGACAGGGGTGACTGAAGCTTTCTTT,CASSVEGTGVTEAFF,TRBV9,once,TRBD1,TRBJ1-1
TGCAGCGTTGAAGTTAACCAGGGCTACGAGCAGTACTTC,CSVEVNQGYEQYF,TRBV29-1,-,-,TRBJ2-7
TGTGCCTGGAGTGACAGGGGGTTTGGAAACACCATATATTTT,CAWSDRGFGNTIYF,TRBV30,-,TRBD1,TRBJ1-3
TGCGCCAGCAGCTTGGGAGGGGCGGACAATGAAAAACTGTTTTTT,CASSLGGADNEKLFF,TRBV5-1,once,-,TRBJ1-4
TGCAGCGTCGACTACAGACAGGGACAATGGACGCAGTATTTT,CSVDYRQGQWTQYF,TRBV29-1,-,TRBD1,TRBJ2-3
TGTGCCAGCAGCCCTTGGACAGGCGACAATCAGCCCCAGCATTTT,CASSPWTGDNQPQHF,TRBV5-5,-,TRBD1,TRBJ1-5